The 25 T cell receptor beta chains in this list originate from one sample, sequenced in a study of PD-1 blockade in mismatch repair-deficient tumors. Method: immunoSEQ multiplex PCR; TCRdb's copy keeps in-frame clones and lacks some. The sample holds 30,000 to 45,000 clones, roughly 88% seen once. The sequencing used PBMCs, collected roughly 40 weeks after starting pembrolizumab. The receptors stem from an adult with mismatch repair-deficient cancer.

The table lists this clone with a count of one. V and J are TRBV9 and TRBJ2-7, with 7 bases fitting TRBD1. This CDR3 is 14 amino acids long. Unmatched junction bases numbered 9, after V lost 4 bases and J lost 5 bases. Germline lookup yields CDR1 SGDLS and CDR2 YYNGEE. In nucleotides, the CDR3 is TGTGCCAGCAGCCCCGGACAGGCTGTCCACGAGCAGTACTTC. This sequence encodes CASSPGQAVHEQYF.

The V gene is TRBV6-1, the J gene TRBJ2-7; TRBD1 aligns across 7 bases. This CDR3 spans 15 amino acids. Germline V CDR1 and CDR2: MNHNS, SASEGT. V lost 7 bases, J lost 5 bases, and 14 bases stayed unmatched. The CDR3 spells CASTVGPGQPNEQYF. The CDR3 DNA is TGTGCCAGCACCGTGGGTCCGGGACAGCCTAACGAGCAGTACTTC.

The chain joins TRBV19 to TRBJ1-6; 9 bases map to TRBD1. The V gene end was trimmed by 6 bases and the J gene end by 1 base; junction bases not matched to a gene: 10. Germline V gene data show CDR1 as LNHDA and CDR2 as SQIVND (reference sequence). This CDR3 is 18 amino acids long. The CDR3 region is CASRKTGTGRSYNSPLHF. CDR3 in DNA: TGTGCCAGTAGGAAGACCGGGACAGGGAGGTCCTATAATTCACCCCTCCACTTT.

This rearrangement joins TRBV5-4 to TRBJ1-6; tentatively, D is TRBD1 (6 bases). The CDR3 has 17 amino acids. CDR1 and CDR2 from the germline V gene are SGHNT and YYREEE (reference sequence). V lost 4 bases and J 7 bases, leaving 21 bases between the germline ends. The CDR3 is CASSRAWGGGLNSPLHF. The CDR3, as DNA: TGTGCCAGCAGCCGGGCGTGGGGGGGCGGACTGAATTCACCCCTCCACTTT.

The V gene is TRBV9, the J gene TRBJ1-5; possibly TRBD1 for D (5 bases). Per the germline V gene, CDR1 is SGDLS and CDR2 is YYNGEE. The CDR3 totals 15 residues. Trimming left V 5 bases short and J 4 bases short, with 16 bases between. DNA of the CDR3: TGTGCCAGCAGTCCCCGAGGGGACTTTAATCAGCCCCAGCATTTT. This gives the protein CASSPRGDFNQPQHF.

In its sample, this clone was seen a few times. This rearrangement joins TRBV7-3 to TRBJ2-6, with TRBD2 as a possible D gene (7 bases). The germline CDR1 and CDR2 sequences are SGHTA and FQGTGA. This CDR3 has 19 residues. V gave up 5 bases and J gave up 0 bases, with 20 bases separating them. The CDR3 nucleotides are TGTGCCAGCAGCCGTGGGAGGGGGGGGTCCGACTCTGGGGCCAACGTCCTGACTTTC. This gives the protein CASSRGRGGSDSGANVLTF.

V usage is TRBV11-2 and J usage is TRBJ1-3; D possibly corresponds to TRBD1 (5 bases). The germline V and J ends were trimmed by 1 base and 4 bases, with 11 bases remaining between them. The germline CDR1 and CDR2 sequences are SGHAT and FQNNGV. This CDR3 contains 15 residues. For the CDR3, the DNA is TGTGCCAGCAGCTTAGTTCAGGGAGGAGGAAACACCATATATTTT. Translation: CASSLVQGGGNTIYF.

The V and J genes are TRBV18 and TRBJ2-7; 7 bases line up with TRBD1. This CDR3 contains 13 residues. Germline trimming cut 2 bases from V and 3 bases from J; bases unmatched to any gene: 1. Looked up from germline, CDR1 is KGHSH and CDR2 is LQKENI. CDR3 nucleotides: TGTGCCAGCTCACCAGGGACAGACTACGAGCAGTACTTC. Amino acids: CASSPGTDYEQYF.

This clone was picked up one time. The genes are TRBV28 and TRBJ1-2; TRBD1 aligns across 9 bases. The CDR3 runs to 15 residues. CDR1 and CDR2 from the germline V gene are MDHEN and SYDVKM. The trim removed 1 base at V and 7 bases at J, leaving 7 bases unmatched. CDR3 in amino acids: CASSLLSRTGAGYTF. The DNA for the CDR3 is TGTGCCAGCAGTTTATTATCCCGGACAGGGGCTGGCTACACCTTC.

V and J are TRBV5-1 and TRBJ2-1; tentatively, D is TRBD1 (5 bases). CDR3 length equals 15 residues. V was trimmed by 4 bases and J by 0 bases, leaving 11 bases between them. CDR1 SGHRS and CDR2 YFSETQ come from the germline V gene. For the CDR3, the DNA is TGCGCCAGCAGCCCGACAGACAACTCCTACAATGAGCAGTTCTTC. Its translation is CASSPTDNSYNEQFF.

The chain employs TRBV7-6 and TRBJ2-3, with TRBD1 identical over 9 bases. Germline values: CDR1 SGHVS, CDR2 FNYEAQ. V lost 0 bases to trimming and J lost 4 bases; unmatched junction nucleotides: 5. The CDR3 is made up of 16 amino acids. This chain's CDR3 is CASSLADGTGPDTQYF. The CDR3 DNA sequence: TGTGCCAGCAGCTTAGCGGACGGGACAGGGCCAGATACGCAGTATTTT.

The CDR3, as DNA: TGCGCCAGCAGCCAAGTGGGACATGGGACTAGAGACTACGAGCAGTACTTC. This codes for CASSQVGHGTRDYEQYF. J is TRBJ2-7 and V is TRBV4-1, with 8 bases lining up with TRBD2. There are 17 residues in the CDR3. V gave up 1 base and J gave up 3 bases; unmatched junction bases: 11. The germline gives CDR1 MGHRA, CDR2 YSYEKL.

V is TRBV7-9 and J is TRBJ1-4, with 9 bases that match TRBD1. The CDR3 is 14 residues long. Germline CDR1 SEHNR, CDR2 FQNEAQ (reference sequence). V was clipped by 2 bases and J by 11 bases; unmatched bases: 6. CDR3 DNA: TGTGCCAGCAGCTTAACCCAACAGGGGGCGAAACTGTTTTTT. This codes for CASSLTQQGAKLFF.

The chain employs TRBV10-2 and TRBJ2-2, with 8 nucleotides matching TRBD2. The germline V gene has CDR1 WSHSY and CDR2 SAAADI. The CDR3 totals 15 residues. V shed 5 bases, J shed 4 bases, and the junction held 6 bases outside the gene matches. The CDR3 nucleotides read TGCGCCAGCAGTAGGAGCGGGAGCCTCACCGGGGAGCTGTTTTTT. It specifies CASSRSGSLTGELFF.

This clone appeared once. The J gene is TRBJ2-3, the V gene TRBV13; TRBD2 matches 8 bases. Losses at the gene ends were 5 bases for V and 1 base for J; bases not matched to a gene: 11. The CDR3 is made up of 17 amino acids. Germline V gene lookup returns CDR1 PRHDT and CDR2 FYEKMQ (reference sequence). CDR3 sequence reads: CASSNPGTSGRTDTQYF. CDR3 in DNA: TGTGCCAGCAGCAATCCGGGAACTAGCGGCCGCACAGATACGCAGTATTTT.

The chain combines TRBV28 with TRBJ2-4, with a possible D match to TRBD1 (6 bases). V lost 7 bases to trimming and J lost 0 bases, with 16 bases between them. CDR3 length equals 16 residues. Germline V CDR1 and CDR2: MDHEN, SYDVKM. CDR3 in amino acids: CASTPPGHVAKNIQYF. In nucleotides, the CDR3 is TGTGCCAGCACTCCCCCGGGACATGTAGCCAAAAACATTCAGTACTTC.

The genes are TRBV28 and TRBJ1-2; 8 bases line up with TRBD1. J lost 8 bases, V lost 4 bases, and 15 bases had no gene match. Germline assignment: CDR1 MDHEN and CDR2 SYDVKM. This CDR3 comprises 16 residues. For the CDR3, the DNA is TGTGCCAGCAGTTCTACCAATCCCGGGACAGGCGGCGGCTACACCTTC. This translates into CASSSTNPGTGGGYTF.

The J gene is TRBJ1-4, the V gene TRBV4-1; D perhaps matches TRBD1 (5 bases). The CDR3 is 13 residues long. Germline V gives CDR1 MGHRA, CDR2 YSYEKL. The germline V and J ends were trimmed by 3 bases and 5 bases, with 7 bases remaining between them. The CDR3 DNA sequence: TGCGCCAGCAGCCAGACAGAGAATGAAAAACTGTTTTTT. Amino acids: CASSQTENEKLFF.

The sample holds one count of this clone. The CDR3 ends on some other residue instead of the conserved phenylalanine or tryptophan, so this is likely a read error. V usage is TRBV6-6 and J usage is TRBJ1-2; D possibly corresponds to TRBD1 (5 bases). The germline CDR1 and CDR2 sequences are MNHNY and SVGAGI (reference sequence). This CDR3 is 11 amino acids long. Trimming took 5 bases from V and 6 from J, leaving 7 bases between them. CDR3 region: CASSQGDGYTL. The CDR3 bases are TGTGCCAGCAGTCAGGGTGATGGCTACACCCTC.

The rearrangement links TRBV28 to TRBJ1-5; D unclear. The CDR3 extends over 19 amino acids. Trimming stripped 4 bases from V and 3 bases from J, with 25 bases between. In germline, CDR1 is MDHEN, CDR2 SYDVKM. The CDR3 sequence: CASSSPRRLPVSVNQPQHF. In DNA, the CDR3 is TGTGCCAGCAGTTCACCCCGGAGGTTACCGGTCTCTGTCAATCAGCCCCAGCATTTT.

The J gene is TRBJ1-4, the V gene TRBV6-1; 7 bases are shared with TRBD1. Germline V gene sequence: CDR1 MNHNS, CDR2 SASEGT. The V segment lost 3 bases and the J segment 8 bases; nucleotides outside the gene matches: 12. This CDR3 spans 16 amino acids. CDR3 DNA: TGTGCCAGCAGTGACTTGACAGGGACTTTTTGGGAAAAACTGTTTTTT. Translating gives CASSDLTGTFWEKLFF.

This chain's CDR3 is CASSPTGLAGAYEQYF. CDR3 coding DNA: TGTGCCAGCAGCCCAACGGGACTAGCGGGGGCCTACGAGCAGTACTTC. V is TRBV9 and J is TRBJ2-7; 14 bases line up with TRBD2. Germline lookup yields CDR1 SGDLS and CDR2 YYNGEE. Trimming cost V 4 bases and J 2 bases; bases outside gene matches: 5. CDR3 size: 16 residues.

The chain carries TRBV30 and TRBJ2-5; TRBD2 matches at 12 bases. The CDR3 spans 17 residues. With 2 bases clipped from V and 5 bases from J, the junction kept 12 bases outside the gene matches. Looked up from germline, CDR1 is GTSNPN and CDR2 is SVGIG (reference sequence). The CDR3 spells CAWSPGLAGLRGETQYF. The CDR3 DNA follows: TGTGCCTGGAGTCCCGGACTAGCGGGACTACGGGGGGAGACCCAGTACTTC.

By its share, this clone is medium-sized. This chain joins TRBV2 and TRBJ2-2, with 8 bases matching TRBD2. V shed 0 bases and J 5 bases; nucleotides not matched to a gene: 5. The V gene's germline CDR1 is SNHLY and CDR2 FYNNEI. CDR3 length: 16 residues. The CDR3 coding sequence is TGTGCCAGCAGTGAAGCGAGGACTAGCAGGACCGGGGAGCTGTTTTTT. It yields the protein CASSEARTSRTGELFF. The whole variable domain, remainder taken from reference TRBV2 and TRBJ2-2, is EPEVTQTPSHQVTQMGQEVILRCVPISNHLYFYWYRQILGQKVEFLVSFYNNEISEKSEIFDDQFSVERPDGSNFTLKIRSTKLEDSAMYFCASSEARTSRTGELFFGEGSRLTVL.

The chain has TRBV5-1 and TRBJ1-1, with D hard to call. Trimming stripped 0 bases from V and 3 bases from J, with 12 bases between. This CDR3 contains 15 residues. The germline V gene has CDR1 SGHRS and CDR2 YFSETQ. This CDR3 is CASSLVTEQHTEAFF. The CDR3, as DNA: TGCGCCAGCAGCTTGGTGACGGAACAGCACACTGAAGCTTTCTTT.